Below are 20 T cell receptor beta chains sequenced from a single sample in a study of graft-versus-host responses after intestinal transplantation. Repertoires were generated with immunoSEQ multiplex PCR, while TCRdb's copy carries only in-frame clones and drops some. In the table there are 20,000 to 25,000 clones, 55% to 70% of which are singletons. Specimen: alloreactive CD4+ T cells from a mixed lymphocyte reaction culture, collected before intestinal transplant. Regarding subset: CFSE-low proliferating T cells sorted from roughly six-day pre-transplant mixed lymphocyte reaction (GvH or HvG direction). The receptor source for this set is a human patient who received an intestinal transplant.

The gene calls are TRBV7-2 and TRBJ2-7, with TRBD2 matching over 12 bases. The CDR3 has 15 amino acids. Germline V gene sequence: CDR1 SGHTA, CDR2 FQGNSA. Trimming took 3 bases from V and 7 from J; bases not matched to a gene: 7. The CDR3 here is CASSFLAGGTGEQYF. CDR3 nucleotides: TGTGCCAGCAGCTTCCTAGCGGGGGGGACGGGGGAGCAGTACTTC.

The CDR3 loop is CASSLGGGYNSPLHF. CDR3 nucleotides: TGTGCCAGCAGCTTAGGGGGGGGTTATAATTCACCCCTCCACTTT. J is TRBJ1-6 and V is TRBV7-9; a possible D gene is TRBD1 (5 bases). CDR3 length: 15 amino acids. V was cut by 1 base and J by 4 bases, with 8 bases left in between. CDR1 SEHNR and CDR2 FQNEAQ come from the germline V gene (reference sequence).

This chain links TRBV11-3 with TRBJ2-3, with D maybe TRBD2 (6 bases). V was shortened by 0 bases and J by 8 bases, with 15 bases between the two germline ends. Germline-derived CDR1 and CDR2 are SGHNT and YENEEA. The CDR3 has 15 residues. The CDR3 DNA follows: TGTGCCAGCAGCTTAGATGGGACGGCGGGGAGTACGCAGTATTTT. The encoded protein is CASSLDGTAGSTQYF.

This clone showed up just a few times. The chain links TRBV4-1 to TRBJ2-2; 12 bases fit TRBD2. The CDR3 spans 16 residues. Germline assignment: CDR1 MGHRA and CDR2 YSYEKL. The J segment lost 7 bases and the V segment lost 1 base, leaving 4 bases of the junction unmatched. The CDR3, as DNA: TGCGCCAGCAGCCAAGGACTAGCGGGAGTACACGGGGAGCTGTTTTTT. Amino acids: CASSQGLAGVHGELFF.

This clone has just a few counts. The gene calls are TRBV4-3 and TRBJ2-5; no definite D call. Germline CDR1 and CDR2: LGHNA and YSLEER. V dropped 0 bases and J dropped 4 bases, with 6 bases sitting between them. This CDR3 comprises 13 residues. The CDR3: CASSQDRVETQYF. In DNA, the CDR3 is TGCGCCAGCAGCCAAGACCGCGTAGAGACCCAGTACTTC.

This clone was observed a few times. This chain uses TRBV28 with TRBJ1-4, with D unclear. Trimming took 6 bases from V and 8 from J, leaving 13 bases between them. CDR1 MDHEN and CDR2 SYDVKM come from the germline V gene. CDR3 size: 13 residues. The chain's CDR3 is CASRQPLREKLFF. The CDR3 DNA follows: TGTGCCAGCAGGCAGCCCTTGAGGGAAAAACTGTTTTTT. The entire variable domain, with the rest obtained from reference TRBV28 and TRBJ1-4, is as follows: DVKVTQSSRYLVKRTGEKVFLECVQDMDHENMFWYRQDPGLGLRLIYFSYDVKMKEKGDIPEGYSVSREKKERFSLILESASTNQTSMYLCASRQPLREKLFFGSGTQLSVL.

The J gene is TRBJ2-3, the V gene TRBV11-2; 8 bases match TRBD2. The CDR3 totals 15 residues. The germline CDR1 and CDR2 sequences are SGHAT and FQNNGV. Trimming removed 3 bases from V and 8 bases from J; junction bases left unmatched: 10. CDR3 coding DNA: TGTGCCAGCAGCTTCACTAGCGGCCGCCCGGCTACGCAGTATTTT. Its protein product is CASSFTSGRPATQYF.

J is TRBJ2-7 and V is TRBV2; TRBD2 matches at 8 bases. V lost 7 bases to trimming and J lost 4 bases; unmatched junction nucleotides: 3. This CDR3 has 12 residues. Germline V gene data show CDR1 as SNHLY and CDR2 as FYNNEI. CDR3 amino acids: CASIAGRYEQYF. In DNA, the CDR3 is TGTGCCAGCATAGCGGGAAGGTACGAGCAGTACTTC. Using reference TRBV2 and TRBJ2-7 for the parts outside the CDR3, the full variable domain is EPEVTQTPSHQVTQMGQEVILRCVPISNHLYFYWYRQILGQKVEFLVSFYNNEISEKSEIFDDQFSVERPDGSNFTLKIRSTKLEDSAMYFCASIAGRYEQYFGPGTRLTVT.

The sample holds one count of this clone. The CDR3 protein is CASSFTGPINYGYTF. In DNA form, the CDR3 reads TGTGCCAGCAGCTTTACAGGGCCCATTAACTATGGCTACACCTTC. The V call is TRBV7-8, the J call TRBJ1-2; D possibly corresponds to TRBD1 (6 bases). This CDR3 has 15 amino acids. Germline CDR1 and CDR2: SGHVS and FQNEAQ. Trimming took off 3 bases at V and 1 base at J, with 12 bases between the two ends.

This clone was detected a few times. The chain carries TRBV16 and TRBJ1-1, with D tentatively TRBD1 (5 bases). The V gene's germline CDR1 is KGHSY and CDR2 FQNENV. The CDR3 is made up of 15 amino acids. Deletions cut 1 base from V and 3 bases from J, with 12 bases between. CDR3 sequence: CASSQLLGGYTEAFF. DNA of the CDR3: TGTGCCAGCAGCCAATTATTGGGGGGTTACACTGAAGCTTTCTTT.

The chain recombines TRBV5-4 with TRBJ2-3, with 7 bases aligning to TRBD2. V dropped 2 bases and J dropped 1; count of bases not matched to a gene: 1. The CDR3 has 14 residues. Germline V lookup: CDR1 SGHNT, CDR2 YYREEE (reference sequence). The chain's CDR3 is CASSLRGGTDTQYF. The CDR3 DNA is TGTGCCAGCAGCTTACGGGGGGGCACAGATACGCAGTATTTT. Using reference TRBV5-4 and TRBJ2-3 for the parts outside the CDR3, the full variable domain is ETGVTQSPTHLIKTRGQQVTLRCSSQSGHNTVSWYQQALGQGPQFIFQYYREEENGRGNFPPRFSGLQFPNYSSELNVNALELDDSALYLCASSLRGGTDTQYFGPGTRLTVL.

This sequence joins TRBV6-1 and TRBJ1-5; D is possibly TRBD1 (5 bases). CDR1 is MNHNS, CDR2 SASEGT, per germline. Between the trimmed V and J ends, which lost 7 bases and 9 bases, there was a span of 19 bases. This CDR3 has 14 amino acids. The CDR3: CASILEGALAPQHF. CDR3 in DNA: TGTGCCAGCATCCTAGAAGGGGCCCTGGCGCCCCAGCATTTT.

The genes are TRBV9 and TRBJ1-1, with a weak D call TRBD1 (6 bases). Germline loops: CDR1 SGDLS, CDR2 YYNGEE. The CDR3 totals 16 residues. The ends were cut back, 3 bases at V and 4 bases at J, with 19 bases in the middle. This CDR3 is CASSAYGGLVGTEAFF. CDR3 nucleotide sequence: TGTGCCAGCAGCGCGTACGGGGGGCTTGTAGGCACTGAAGCTTTCTTT.

In DNA form, the CDR3 reads TGTGCCATCAGGGCTAGCGGGGGGCCTTTCTACGAGCAGTACTTC. It specifies CAIRASGGPFYEQYF. The chain combines TRBV10-3 with TRBJ2-7; 11 nucleotides agree with TRBD2. Germline CDR1 is ENHRY and CDR2 is SYGVKD. The CDR3 runs to 15 residues. The ends lost 6 bases at V and 3 bases at J; junction bases unmatched: 7.

The DNA of the CDR3 is TGTGCCAGCAGTTTAAGGGGACTTACTGGTTCCTACGAGCAGTACTTC. As protein: CASSLRGLTGSYEQYF. J is TRBJ2-7 and V is TRBV27; a weak D match, TRBD2 (6 bases). Germline CDR1 reads MNHEY; CDR2 reads SMNVEV (reference sequence). This CDR3 has 16 residues. V lost 2 bases and J 1 base, leaving 15 bases between the germline ends.

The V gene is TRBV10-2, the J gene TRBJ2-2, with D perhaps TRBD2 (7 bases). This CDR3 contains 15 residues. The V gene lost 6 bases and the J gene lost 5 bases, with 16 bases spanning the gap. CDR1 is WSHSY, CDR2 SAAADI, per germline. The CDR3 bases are TGCGCCAGCAGGGGGATCGGGGGGCAGACCGGGGAGCTGTTTTTT. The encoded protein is CASRGIGGQTGELFF.

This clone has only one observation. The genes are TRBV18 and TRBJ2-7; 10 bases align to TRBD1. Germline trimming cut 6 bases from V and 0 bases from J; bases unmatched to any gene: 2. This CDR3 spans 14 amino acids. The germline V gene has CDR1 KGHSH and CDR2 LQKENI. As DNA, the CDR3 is TGTGCCAGCTCTGGGGACAGGGGCTCCTACGAGCAGTACTTC. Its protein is CASSGDRGSYEQYF.

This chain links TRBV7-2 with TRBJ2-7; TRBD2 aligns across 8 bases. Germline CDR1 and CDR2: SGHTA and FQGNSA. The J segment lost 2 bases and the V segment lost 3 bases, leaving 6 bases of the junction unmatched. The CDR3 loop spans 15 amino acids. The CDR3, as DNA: TGTGCCAGCAGCTTCACAGCGGGGGTGGCCTACGAGCAGTACTTC. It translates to CASSFTAGVAYEQYF.

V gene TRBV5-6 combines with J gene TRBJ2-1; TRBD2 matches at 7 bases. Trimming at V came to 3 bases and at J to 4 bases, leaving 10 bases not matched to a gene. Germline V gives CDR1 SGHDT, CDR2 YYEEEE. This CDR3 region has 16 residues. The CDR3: CASSSAPGLPYNEQFF. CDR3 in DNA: TGTGCCAGCAGCTCGGCTCCGGGACTACCTTACAATGAGCAGTTCTTC.

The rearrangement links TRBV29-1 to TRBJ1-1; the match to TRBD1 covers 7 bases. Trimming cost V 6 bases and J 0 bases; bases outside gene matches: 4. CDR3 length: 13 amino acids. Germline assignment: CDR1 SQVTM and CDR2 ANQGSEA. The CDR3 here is CSVKTGLNTEAFF. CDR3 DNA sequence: TGCAGCGTCAAGACAGGGCTGAACACTGAAGCTTTCTTT.